This entry features one TCR beta chain sequence. Clones were sequenced by immunoSEQ multiplex PCR, and TCRdb holds only the in-frame ones, with some missing. The repertoire holds roughly 400,000 clones, about 96% seen once, with 0.32% in the top ten. The record originates from a study of shared clonotypes between healthy human individuals. Together with CD45RO+ cells, CCR7-negative CD45RA+ TemRA cells were included in CD8 memory. Trimming cost V 0 bases and J 6 bases; bases outside gene matches: 9. Germline CDR1 SGHRS, CDR2 YFSETQ. This CDR3 region has 16 residues. The chain links TRBV5-1 to TRBJ2-1; TRBD2 aligns across 7 bases. The material sequenced was memory CD8+ T cells sorted from blood. Stated subset: CD45RO+ cells pooled with CCR7-negative TemRA cells. The TCR was taken from a man under 40 in good health. CDR3 sequence (DNA): TGCGCCAGCAGCTTGGTGCGCGGGAGCGTTGTCAATGAGCAGTTCTTC. Protein sequence: CASSLVRGSVVNEQFF. Full variable domain (outside the CDR3, taken from reference TRBV5-1 and TRBJ2-1): KAGVTQTPRYLIKTRGQQVTLSCSPISGHRSVSWYQQTPGQGLQFLFEYFSETQRNKGNFPGRFSGRQFSNSRSEMNVSTLELGDSALYLCASSLVRGSVVNEQFFGPGTRLTVL.